This T cell receptor (beta chain) was obtained from a study of TIL therapy for anti-PD-1-resistant metastatic lung cancer. Background on the study: Most patients had lung adenocarcinoma; a few tumors were EGFR-mutant, two ALK-rearranged; half smoked currently or formerly. By whole-exome sequencing, median non-synonymous tumor mutation burden was roughly 1.4 mutations per megabase.

This was the immunoSEQ v3 assay. Some clones are missing from TCRdb's copy, which holds only in-frame ones; the method was immunoSEQ multiplex PCR. The repertoire has some 46,000 clones, 70% to 80% of them found once; the top ten carry about 15%. This CDR3 is 14 amino acids long. The germline V gene has CDR1 SGHTA and CDR2 FQGNSA. Unmatched junction bases numbered 6, after V lost 5 bases and J lost 6 bases. The time point denotes: pre-treatment sample, taken before nivolumab and TIL therapy. Patients were adults with stage 4 NSCLC. The sample here was blood, taken at baseline. V gene TRBV7-2 combines with J gene TRBJ2-7; 11 bases fit TRBD2. This TCR was recovered from a man between 70 and 80 years old with non-small cell lung cancer. DNA of the CDR3: TGTGCCAGCAGCGGAACTAGCGGGAGACCCGAGCAGTACTTC. Translated: CASSGTSGRPEQYF. Combining the CDR3 with reference TRBV7-2 and TRBJ2-7 gives the whole variable domain GAGVSQSPSNKVTEKGKDVELRCDPISGHTALYWYRQSLGQGLEFLIYFQGNSAPDKSGLPSDRFSAERTGGSVSTLTIQRTQQEDSAVYLCASSGTSGRPEQYFGPGTRLTVT.